The 13 T cell receptor beta chains listed next were all sequenced from one sample in a study of shared T cell receptors in the human thymus. Sequenced by immunoSEQ multiplex PCR; TCRdb stores in-frame clones only, minus some. This repertoire shows about 380,000 clones, 95% found once; its top ten account for approximately 0.018%. The sequencing sample was made of thymocytes. These receptors were obtained from a human donor.

The V gene is TRBV18, the J gene TRBJ2-2, with 9 nucleotides matching TRBD2. The germline V gene encodes CDR1 KGHSH and CDR2 LQKENI. CDR3 length: 16 amino acids. V lost 3 bases, J lost 5 bases, and 7 bases stayed unmatched. Here the CDR3 DNA reads TGTGCCAGCTCACCTATAGCGGGAGAAGGGACCGGGGAGCTGTTTTTT. This translates into CASSPIAGEGTGELFF.

The chain carries TRBV7-2 and TRBJ2-7; 11 positions agree with TRBD2. The CDR3 is 15 residues long. The V gene end was trimmed by 3 bases and the J gene end by 2 bases; junction bases not matched to a gene: 3. The germline V gene encodes CDR1 SGHTA and CDR2 FQGNSA. CDR3 protein: CASSLGLAETYEQYF. CDR3 DNA: TGTGCCAGCAGCTTGGGACTAGCGGAGACCTACGAGCAGTACTTC.

The chain carries TRBV11-1 and TRBJ2-2; 11 bases line up with TRBD2. J gave up 4 bases and V 6 bases, and 10 bases lay outside the gene matches. This CDR3 has 17 amino acids. Germline CDR1 reads SGHAT; CDR2 reads FQDESV (reference sequence). This CDR3 reads CASSSSSGRALTGELFF. The CDR3 DNA reads as TGTGCCAGCAGTTCCAGTAGCGGGAGGGCCCTCACCGGGGAGCTGTTTTTT.

CDR3 nucleotide sequence: TGTGCCAGCCCGCAAATGAAACGGACAGGCTCAACTAATGAAAAACTGTTTTTT. It encodes CASPQMKRTGSTNEKLFF. The chain recombines TRBV27 with TRBJ1-4, with 7 bases lining up with TRBD1. In germline, CDR1 is MNHEY, CDR2 SMNVEV (reference sequence). The CDR3 sequence is 18 residues long. V gave up 8 bases and J gave up 0 bases; unmatched junction bases: 15. Together with reference TRBV27 and TRBJ1-4, the CDR3 gives the full variable domain: EAQVTQNPRYLITVTGKKLTVTCSQNMNHEYMSWYRQDPGLGLRQIYYSMNVEVTDKGDVPEGYKVSRKEKRNFPLILESPSPNQTSLYFCASPQMKRTGSTNEKLFFGSGTQLSVL.

This rearrangement joins TRBV6-4 to TRBJ2-7, with 7 bases fitting TRBD2. J was trimmed by 3 bases and V by 10 bases; bases with no gene match: 6. Germline values: CDR1 MRHNA, CDR2 SNTAGT. The CDR3 contains 12 residues. The CDR3 protein is CAIDRDYYEQYF. The CDR3 coding sequence is TGTGCCATCGACCGGGACTACTACGAGCAGTACTTC.

The V call is TRBV7-8, the J call TRBJ1-3; 10 bases are shared with TRBD1. V was pared by 1 base and J by 3 bases, with 3 bases of the junction left unmatched. The germline V gene has CDR1 SGHVS and CDR2 FQNEAQ. This CDR3 region has 16 residues. The CDR3 sequence is CASSLVTGGGGNTIYF. CDR3 bases: TGTGCCAGCAGCTTAGTGACAGGGGGCGGTGGAAACACCATATATTTT.

The J gene is TRBJ1-3, the V gene TRBV29-1, with D hard to call. Germline CDR1 SQVTM, CDR2 ANQGSEA. The V end was cut by 4 bases, the J end by 1 base, with 14 bases between. CDR3 size: 15 residues. Here the CDR3 reads CSVVALGRSGNTIYF. The CDR3 DNA sequence: TGCAGCGTTGTAGCCCTAGGCCGGTCTGGAAACACCATATATTTT.

The chain employs TRBV5-1 and TRBJ2-7; 7 bases match TRBD2. This CDR3 spans 16 amino acids. The V segment lost 4 bases and the J segment 1 base; nucleotides outside the gene matches: 11. The germline CDR1 and CDR2 sequences are SGHRS and YFSETQ. For the CDR3, the DNA is TGCGCCAGCAGCCTTCGACTGCCAGCGGGGTCCTACGAGCAGTACTTC. It translates to CASSLRLPAGSYEQYF.

CDR3 sequence: CASRGPSGNTIYF. DNA of the CDR3: TGTGCCAGCCGGGGACCCTCTGGAAACACCATATATTTT. The chain links TRBV6-5 to TRBJ1-3; weak D call: TRBD1 (5 bases). From germline, CDR1 is MNHEY and CDR2 SVGAGI. Trimming left V 8 bases short and J 0 bases short, with 8 bases between. CDR3 length equals 13 residues.

CDR3 region: CASSFNRGAYGYTF. The CDR3 DNA sequence: TGTGCCAGCAGTTTCAACAGGGGGGCCTATGGCTACACCTTC. The gene calls are TRBV6-5 and TRBJ1-2; 8 bases align to TRBD1. CDR1 is MNHEY, CDR2 SVGAGI, per germline. Trimming cost V 4 bases and J 4 bases; bases outside gene matches: 5. This CDR3 spans 14 amino acids.

The chain joins TRBV5-1 to TRBJ2-5, with D possibly TRBD1 on 5 matching bases. Per germline, CDR1 SGHRS and CDR2 YFSETQ. CDR3 length: 15 amino acids. Trimming took 1 base from V and 5 from J, leaving 15 bases between them. CDR3 amino acids: CASSLIQVTSETQYF. DNA for the CDR3: TGCGCCAGCAGCTTGATACAGGTTACATCGGAGACCCAGTACTTC.

The CDR3 DNA reads TGCGCCAGCAGCCATTCTACAGGGGGCGAGCAGTACTTC. Translated: CASSHSTGGEQYF. The V call is TRBV4-1, the J call TRBJ2-7; 8 bases line up with TRBD1. V was clipped by 3 bases and J by 6 bases; unmatched bases: 4. Germline CDR1 is MGHRA and CDR2 is YSYEKL. This CDR3 comprises 13 residues.

J is TRBJ1-1 and V is TRBV25-1; D is perhaps TRBD1 (5 bases). This CDR3 is 14 amino acids long. The germline gives CDR1 MGHDK, CDR2 SYGVNS. The V end was cut by 1 base, the J end by 4 bases, with 10 bases between. CDR3 in DNA: TGTGCCAGCAGTGAATTCCGGGGGGTCACTGAAGCTTTCTTT. Its protein product is CASSEFRGVTEAFF.